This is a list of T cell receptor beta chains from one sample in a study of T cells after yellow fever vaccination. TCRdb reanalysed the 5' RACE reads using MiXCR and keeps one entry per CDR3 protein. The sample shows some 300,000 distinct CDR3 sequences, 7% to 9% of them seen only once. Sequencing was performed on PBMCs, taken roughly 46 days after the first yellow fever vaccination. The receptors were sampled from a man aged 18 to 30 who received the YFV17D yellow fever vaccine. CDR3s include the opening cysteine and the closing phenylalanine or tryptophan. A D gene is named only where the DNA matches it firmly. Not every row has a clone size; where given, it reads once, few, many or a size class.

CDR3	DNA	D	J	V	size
CSVERSVGAGYGYTF	TGCAGCGTTGAGAGGAGTGTGGGCGCAGGCTATGGCTACACCTTC	.	TRBJ1-2	TRBV29-1	few
CASSFYTGQGVVHEQFF	TGTGCCAGCAGTTTTTATACGGGACAGGGGGTAGTACATGAGCAGTTCTTC	TRBD1	TRBJ2-1	TRBV6-5	few
CASSSEMTQYF	TGCGCCAGCAGTTCAGAAATGACCCAGTACTTC	.	TRBJ2-5	TRBV5-1	few
CASSKRGTEAFF	TGTGCCAGTAGTAAGAGAGGTACTGAAGCTTTCTTT	.	TRBJ1-1	TRBV19	.
CSARDAGGPPNYEQYF	TGCAGTGCTAGAGATGCGGGGGGTCCCCCTAACTACGAGCAGTACTTC	TRBD2	TRBJ2-7	TRBV20-1	few
CASSGLAYGGSTDTQYF	TGTGCCAGCAGCGGCCTAGCTTACGGGGGGAGCACAGATACGCAGTATTTT	TRBD2	TRBJ2-3	TRBV7-2	.
CASSLRGRGSDTQYF	TGTGCCAGCAGTTTGAGGGGTAGGGGTTCAGATACGCAGTATTTT	.	TRBJ2-3	TRBV27	few
CASSQGWTGGPDTQYF	TGCGCCAGCAGCCAAGGGTGGACAGGGGGACCAGATACGCAGTATTTT	TRBD1	TRBJ2-3	TRBV4-3	many
CSARVPHLSYNEQFF	TGCAGTGCTAGAGTACCCCACCTCTCCTACAATGAGCAGTTCTTC	.	TRBJ2-1	TRBV20-1	.
CASSSSLNSEGGANTQYF	TGTGCCAGCAGCTCATCCCTCAACTCGGAAGGGGGCGCCAATACGCAGTATTTT	TRBD1	TRBJ2-3	TRBV11-1	.
CSAREKVSGLAGYNEQFF	TGCAGTGCTAGGGAAAAAGTTTCGGGACTAGCGGGGTACAATGAGCAGTTCTTC	TRBD2	TRBJ2-1	TRBV20-1	once